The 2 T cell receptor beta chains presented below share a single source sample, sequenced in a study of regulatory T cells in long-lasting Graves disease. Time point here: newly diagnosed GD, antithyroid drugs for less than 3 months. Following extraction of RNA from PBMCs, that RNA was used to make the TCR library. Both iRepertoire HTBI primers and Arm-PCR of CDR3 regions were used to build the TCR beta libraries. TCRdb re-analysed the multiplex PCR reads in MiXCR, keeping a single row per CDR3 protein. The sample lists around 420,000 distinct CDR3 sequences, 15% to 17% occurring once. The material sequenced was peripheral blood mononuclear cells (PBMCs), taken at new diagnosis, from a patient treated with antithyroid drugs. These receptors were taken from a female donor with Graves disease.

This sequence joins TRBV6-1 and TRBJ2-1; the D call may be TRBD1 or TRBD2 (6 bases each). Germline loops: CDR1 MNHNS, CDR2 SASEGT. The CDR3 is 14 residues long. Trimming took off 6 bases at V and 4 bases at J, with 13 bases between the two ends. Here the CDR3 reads CASSPGEAYNEQFF. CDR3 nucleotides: TGTGCCAGCAGCCCAGGGGAGGCATACAATGAGCAGTTCTTC.

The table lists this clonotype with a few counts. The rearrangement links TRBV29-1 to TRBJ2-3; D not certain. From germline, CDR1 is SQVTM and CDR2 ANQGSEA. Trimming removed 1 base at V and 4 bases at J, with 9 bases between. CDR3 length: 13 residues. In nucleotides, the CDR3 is TGCAGCGTTGAAGTTGTTTTGGCAGATACGCAGTATTTT. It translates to CSVEVVLADTQYF.